This entry features one TCR beta chain sequence. This sample stems from a study of blood T cell repertoires in COVID-19. The CDR3 loop spans 16 amino acids. Germline CDR1 reads MNHEY; CDR2 reads SMNVEV (reference sequence). V was pared by 6 bases and J by 0 bases, with 7 bases of the junction left unmatched. TCRdb's copy holds only in-frame clones and misses some; the assay was immunoSEQ multiplex PCR. This sample has around 150,000 clones, with 80% to 90% found just once. Sequenced material: PBMCs or T cells enriched from blood (not recorded which). The source of this sequence is a man between 50 and 59 years old who had recovered from COVID-19. The rearrangement joins TRBV27 to TRBJ1-4, with 7 bases that match TRBD1. CDR3 in amino acids: CASSRQGGATNEKLFF. In nucleotides, the CDR3 is TGTGCCAGCAGCCGACAGGGTGGGGCAACTAATGAAAAACTGTTTTTT.